The 29 T cell receptor beta chains presented below share a single source sample, sequenced in a study of CD8+CD57+ T cells in acquired aplastic anemia. The TCR beta profiling, which covered VDJ combination and CDR3 sequence, was carried out using genomic DNA as the template. TCRdb fed the reads into MiXCR, producing one record per CDR3 protein. The table lists around 200,000 distinct CDR3 sequences, around three fifths of them singletons. Before being chosen for sequencing, patients had shown CD8+CD57+ cell expansion by flow cytometry. Input material: sorted CD4+, CD8+, or CD8+CD57+ T cells (not recorded which) from PBMCs. These receptor sequences come from a human donor with aplastic anemia.

The chain carries TRBV25-1 and TRBJ1-2; perhaps TRBD1 as D (6 bases). Trimming removed 2 bases from V and 7 bases from J, with 11 bases in between. Germline V gives CDR1 MGHDK, CDR2 SYGVNS. The CDR3 is 13 residues long. CDR3 nucleotides: TGTGCCAGCAGTGAAAGACAGGCCGGTGGCTACACCTTC. As protein: CASSERQAGGYTF.

The gene calls are TRBV29-1 and TRBJ2-3, with D unresolved. The V end lost 4 bases, the J end lost 3 bases, and 8 bases lay between the germline ends. Germline CDR1 SQVTM, CDR2 ANQGSEA. This CDR3 contains 12 residues. The CDR3 coding sequence is TGCAGCGTTGGTCCGGCGACAGATACGCAGTATTTT. This translates into CSVGPATDTQYF.

J is TRBJ2-5 and V is TRBV5-1; 9 bases fit TRBD1. Looked up from germline, CDR1 is SGHRS and CDR2 is YFSETQ. V lost 2 bases to trimming and J lost 5 bases; unmatched junction nucleotides: 4. The CDR3 extends over 14 amino acids. CDR3 bases: TGCGCCAGCAGCTTACAGGGGGCTAGCGAGACCCAGTACTTC. Residues: CASSLQGASETQYF.

This clonotype occurred once. CDR3 residues: CASSLGDSHTEAFF. In nucleotides, the CDR3 is TGTGCCAGCAGCTTAGGGGACAGTCACACTGAAGCTTTCTTT. The chain recombines TRBV7-2 with TRBJ1-1, with TRBD1 matching 7 bases. Germline CDR1 is SGHTA and CDR2 is FQGNSA. The CDR3 length is 14 residues. With V trimmed by 1 base and J by 3 bases, 2 bases remained unmatched.

The chain has TRBV2 and TRBJ2-2; 9 positions match TRBD2. Trimming at V came to 6 bases and at J to 2 bases, leaving 4 bases not matched to a gene. Germline V gene data show CDR1 as SNHLY and CDR2 as FYNNEI. The CDR3 spans 15 residues. CDR3 sequence reads: CASSRTSENTGELFF. CDR3 sequence (DNA): TGTGCCAGCAGCCGGACTAGCGAAAACACCGGGGAGCTGTTTTTT.

This chain connects TRBV6-1 to TRBJ1-2; D is unclear. CDR3 length: 12 amino acids. The germline V gene has CDR1 MNHNS and CDR2 SASEGT. The V gene lost 5 bases and the J gene lost 3 bases, with 7 bases spanning the gap. The CDR3 protein is CASSYSDYGYTF. As DNA, the CDR3 is TGTGCCAGCAGTTACTCTGACTATGGCTACACCTTC.

CDR3 sequence reads: CASSGGALGTEAFF. The CDR3 DNA sequence: TGTGCCAGCAGCGGGGGGGCCTTGGGCACTGAAGCTTTCTTT. This sequence joins TRBV7-2 and TRBJ1-1; D is perhaps TRBD1 (6 bases). Germline loops: CDR1 SGHTA, CDR2 FQGNSA. The V end was cut by 5 bases, the J end by 4 bases, with 14 bases between. CDR3 size: 14 residues.

This clonotype has more than one count but fewer than ten. The chain couples TRBV28 to TRBJ2-1; the D is unclear. There are 13 residues in the CDR3. CDR1 MDHEN and CDR2 SYDVKM come from the germline V gene. V lost 3 bases, J lost 6 bases, and 9 bases lay in between. This chain's CDR3 is CASSLPGRNEQFF. DNA for the CDR3: TGTGCCAGCAGTTTGCCGGGTCGCAATGAGCAGTTCTTC.

On this clonotype: Being one base from a much bigger clone, this may be a read error. The rearrangement uses TRBV20-1 and TRBJ2-1; TRBD2 aligns across 12 bases. The CDR3 consists of 17 residues. Germline CDR1 and CDR2: DFQATT and SNEGSKA (reference sequence). CDR3 protein: CSARGLTSGGYYNGQFF. In nucleotides, the CDR3 is TGCAGTGCTAGAGGCTTGACTAGCGGGGGCTACTACAATGGGCAGTTCTTC.

This clonotype was seen many times. The J gene is TRBJ2-7, the V gene TRBV15, with TRBD2 matching 7 bases. The length of the CDR3 is 16 residues. Germline values: CDR1 LNHNV, CDR2 YYDKDF (reference sequence). Unmatched junction bases numbered 9, after V lost 3 bases and J lost 1 base. The CDR3 region is CATSSSMRGTSYEQYF. In DNA, the CDR3 is TGTGCCACCAGCAGCTCAATGCGGGGGACGTCCTACGAGCAGTACTTC.

The chain couples TRBV15 to TRBJ2-2, with D perhaps TRBD1 or TRBD2 (5 bases each). The CDR3 loop spans 14 amino acids. Germline V gene sequence: CDR1 LNHNV, CDR2 YYDKDF (reference sequence). The ends were cut back, 3 bases at V and 8 bases at J, with 13 bases in the middle. The CDR3 bases are TGTGCCACCAGCAGTCAAAGAGGGACGGGGGAGCTGTTTTTT. It is translated as CATSSQRGTGELFF.

This clonotype was observed a few times. The gene calls are TRBV5-1 and TRBJ2-1, with D perhaps assigned TRBD1 or TRBD2 (6 bases each). V dropped 4 bases and J dropped 9 bases, with 14 bases sitting between them. The CDR3 has 13 amino acids. CDR1 and CDR2 (germline): SGHRS, YFSETQ. DNA of the CDR3: TGCGCCAGCAGCCTACAGGGAGGCGGTGAGCAGTTCTTC. It translates to CASSLQGGGEQFF. The full variable domain, in which reference TRBV5-1 and TRBJ2-1 provide the parts outside the CDR3, is KAGVTQTPRYLIKTRGQQVTLSCSPISGHRSVSWYQQTPGQGLQFLFEYFSETQRNKGNFPGRFSGRQFSNSRSEMNVSTLELGDSALYLCASSLQGGGEQFFGPGTRLTVL.

This clonotype occurred a few times. The gene calls are TRBV20-1 and TRBJ1-6; possible D gene TRBD1, 5 bases. The CDR3 runs 13 residues. Germline V CDR1 and CDR2: DFQATT, SNEGSKA (reference sequence). V was cut by 6 bases and J by 9 bases, with 15 bases left in between. This CDR3 reads CSASPGRGSPLHF. In nucleotides, the CDR3 is TGCAGTGCGAGCCCGGGAAGGGGTTCACCCCTCCACTTT.

This chain connects TRBV19 to TRBJ2-5; D is uncertain. Trimming removed 9 bases at V and 1 base at J, with 18 bases between. The CDR3 is 15 residues long. Germline V gene lookup returns CDR1 LNHDA and CDR2 SQIVND (reference sequence). As DNA, the CDR3 is TGTGCCAGCGACCGGGCCCTTGGCCGCCAAGAGACCCAGTACTTC. It encodes CASDRALGRQETQYF.

The V call is TRBV25-1, the J call TRBJ2-5, with 9 nucleotides matching TRBD1. From germline, CDR1 is MGHDK and CDR2 SYGVNS. The CDR3 runs to 15 residues. V shed 6 bases and J 5 bases; nucleotides not matched to a gene: 10. CDR3 bases: TGTGCCAGCAGCCCCCTTGGACAGGGGCGTGAGACCCAGTACTTC. Its translation: CASSPLGQGRETQYF.

The V and J genes are TRBV28 and TRBJ2-7; TRBD2 matches at 7 bases. The CDR3 contains 15 residues. The trim removed 8 bases at V and 5 bases at J, leaving 15 bases unmatched. Germline V gene sequence: CDR1 MDHEN, CDR2 SYDVKM. This chain's CDR3 is CASSYHPGGGDEQYF. For the CDR3, the DNA is TGTGCCAGCTCATATCACCCCGGCGGGGGAGACGAGCAGTACTTC. Full variable domain (remainder filled in from reference TRBV28 and TRBJ2-7): DVKVTQSSRYLVKRTGEKVFLECVQDMDHENMFWYRQDPGLGLRLIYFSYDVKMKEKGDIPEGYSVSREKKERFSLILESASTNQTSMYLCASSYHPGGGDEQYFGPGTRLTVT.

V usage is TRBV19 and J usage is TRBJ1-6, with D tentatively TRBD1 (6 bases). V shed 7 bases and J shed 10 bases, with 17 bases lying between them. Germline V CDR1 and CDR2: LNHDA, SQIVND (reference sequence). The CDR3 sequence is 14 residues long. CDR3 nucleotide sequence: TGTGCCAGTAACCACGATACCACAGGGTCACCCCTCCACTTT. Encoded protein: CASNHDTTGSPLHF.

This clonotype was detected only once. The rearrangement joins TRBV2 to TRBJ1-6, with a tentative D call TRBD1 (5 bases). CDR3 length: 14 residues. Between the trimmed V and J ends, which lost 5 bases and 6 bases, there was a span of 11 bases. The germline V gene has CDR1 SNHLY and CDR2 FYNNEI. The CDR3 is CASSTQGSNSPLHF. CDR3 DNA sequence: TGTGCCAGCAGTACGCAGGGTAGTAATTCACCCCTCCACTTT.

This clonotype was seen only once. J is TRBJ1-2 and V is TRBV24-1; 10 bases line up with TRBD1. The J segment lost 6 bases and the V segment lost 2 bases, leaving 2 bases of the junction unmatched. The V gene's germline CDR1 is KGHDR and CDR2 SFDVKD. The length of the CDR3 is 14 residues. The CDR3 loop reads CATSDSDRGDGYTF. CDR3 in DNA: TGTGCCACCAGTGATTCGGACAGGGGGGATGGCTACACCTTC.

V and J are TRBV29-1 and TRBJ1-5, with D possibly being TRBD1 (5 bases). V was pared by 5 bases and J by 5 bases, with 10 bases between. This CDR3 contains 12 residues. Germline assignment: CDR1 SQVTM and CDR2 ANQGSEA. The CDR3 DNA is TGCAGCGTTAGCAGGGAGTATCAGCCCCAGCATTTT. Amino acid sequence: CSVSREYQPQHF.

V and J are TRBV5-1 and TRBJ2-5; the match to TRBD2 covers 11 bases. The CDR3 is made up of 17 amino acids. V was pared by 0 bases and J by 4 bases, with 8 bases of the junction left unmatched. In germline, CDR1 is SGHRS, CDR2 YFSETQ. CDR3 in amino acids: CASSLELAGVGRETQYF. The CDR3 coding sequence is TGCGCCAGCAGCTTGGAACTAGCGGGAGTTGGGCGAGAGACCCAGTACTTC.

This clonotype was observed at least ten times. This chain connects TRBV20-1 to TRBJ2-1, with 15 positions matching TRBD2. CDR3 length equals 16 residues. With V trimmed by 4 bases and J by 4 bases, 5 bases remained unmatched. CDR1 DFQATT and CDR2 SNEGSKA come from the germline V gene (reference sequence). The CDR3 loop is CSAKQGLAGGYNEQFF. The CDR3 DNA is TGCAGTGCTAAACAGGGACTAGCGGGGGGTTACAATGAGCAGTTCTTC.

This clonotype showed up just once. The CDR3 nucleotides are TGTGCCAGCAGCTTAGAGGGTGTTGGGGGGGGGTCACCCCTCCACTTT. Residues: CASSLEGVGGGSPLHF. The chain uses TRBV11-2 and TRBJ1-6; tentative D call: TRBD1 (5 bases). CDR1 is SGHAT, CDR2 FQNNGV, per germline. V lost 0 bases, J lost 10 bases, and 16 bases lay in between. There are 16 residues in the CDR3.

This chain connects TRBV7-9 to TRBJ2-1, with 7 bases matching TRBD1. This CDR3 spans 15 amino acids. The V segment lost 6 bases and the J segment 8 bases; nucleotides outside the gene matches: 13. Germline assignment: CDR1 SEHNR and CDR2 FQNEAQ (reference sequence). The CDR3: CASRGRDSLTDEQFF. The DNA for the CDR3 is TGTGCCAGCAGAGGCCGGGACAGCCTTACAGATGAGCAGTTCTTC.

V and J are TRBV25-1 and TRBJ2-5, with 8 bases matching TRBD1. The closer fit of TRBJ2-7 to the DNA end suggests the J call may be wrong. Germline V gene data show CDR1 as MGHDK and CDR2 as SYGVNS. CDR3 length equals 14 residues. The CDR3 DNA reads as TGTGCCAGCATCATGGACAGGGCCACCTACGAGCAGTACTTC. Translating it yields CASIMDRATYEQYF.

This CDR3 reads CSVVARWNTEAFF. CDR3 DNA sequence: TGCAGCGTTGTCGCCAGGTGGAACACTGAAGCTTTCTTT. The chain links TRBV29-1 to TRBJ1-1; D not certain. The CDR3 has 13 residues. Per the germline V gene, CDR1 is SQVTM and CDR2 is ANQGSEA. Deletions cut 4 bases from V and 1 base from J, with 10 bases between.

In this sample, this clonotype turned up once. The CDR3 coding sequence is TGTGCCAGCAGCTTAGAAGGGAGGGTGAAGTACTTC. Its translation is CASSLEGRVKYF. The rearrangement joins TRBV7-6 to TRBJ2-7; TRBD2 agrees at 7 bases. The CDR3 loop spans 12 amino acids. The trim removed 1 base at V and 11 bases at J, leaving 5 bases unmatched. Germline assignment: CDR1 SGHVS and CDR2 FNYEAQ.

The V call is TRBV7-2, the J call TRBJ2-3; D gene unclear. Between the trimmed V and J ends, which lost 7 bases and 8 bases, there was a span of 13 bases. CDR1 is SGHTA and CDR2 is FQGNSA in the germline V gene. The CDR3 extends over 12 amino acids. The CDR3 is CASTELLGTQYF. DNA for the CDR3: TGTGCCAGCACCGAACTCTTGGGTACGCAGTATTTT.

The rearrangement links TRBV4-1 to TRBJ2-7; D gene ambiguous. Trimming cost V 1 base and J 3 bases, with 7 bases left between them. The CDR3 spans 13 residues. The germline CDR1 and CDR2 sequences are MGHRA and YSYEKL. The CDR3 bases are TGCGCCAGCAGCCAAGGGGCCGACTACGAGCAGTACTTC. It codes for CASSQGADYEQYF.